This TCR beta chain was identified during a study of Ad26.COV2.S vaccination and SARS-CoV-2 variants. Across the study: A COV1001 Ad26.COV2.S trial-arm participant provided the sample.

Treatment meaning: over 15 received Ad26.COV2.S at low or high dose, single or two shots; about 5 received placebo; per-sample allocation not given. It was on day 63 after the first vaccine or placebo injection that samples were taken. The method was immunoSEQ multiplex PCR; TCRdb's version includes in-frame clones alone and lacks a portion of them. The data show roughly 300,000 clones, with about 87% seen just once and 6.4% held by the top ten. The germline CDR1 and CDR2 sequences are SGHKS and YYEKEE (reference sequence). Trimming removed 6 bases from V and 4 bases from J; junction bases left unmatched: 10. The CDR3 runs to 15 residues.

The receptor was derived from a person aged 18-65 years who received the Ad26.COV2.S COVID-19 vaccine or a placebo. Material: peripheral blood, obtained in a trial of Ad26.COV2.S vaccine versus placebo. This chain links TRBV5-5 with TRBJ2-1; 7 nucleotides agree with TRBD1. The CDR3 nucleotides are TGTGCCAGCAACATATTAACAGGGGTTTACAATGAGCAGTTCTTC. Translated, it gives CASNILTGVYNEQFF.